The T cell receptor (beta chain) under discussion was sequenced for a study of shared clonotypes between healthy human individuals. Comment on this clone: The antigen remains unidentified.

Findings of the study overall: The study drew on few donors, limiting represented genetic and exposure-history diversity. Naive subsets usually exceeded memory subsets in estimated richness.

TCRdb keeps only in-frame clones here, not all; method: immunoSEQ multiplex PCR. The table has around 2.5 million clones, approximately 94% seen once. V was shortened by 6 bases and J by 4 bases, with 15 bases between the two germline ends. This CDR3 comprises 14 residues. The germline V gene encodes CDR1 MNHEY and CDR2 SVGAGI. The chain couples TRBV6-5 to TRBJ1-1, with D maybe TRBD1 (6 bases). The material sequenced was naive CD4+ T cells from PBMCs. Sample subset: CD45RA+ positively selected. The receptor was derived from a man aged 18-30 years in good health. Some clones in this sample may be carry-over from other donors' samples. CDR3: CASRGGHVSTEAFF. For the CDR3, the DNA is TGTGCCAGCAGGGGGGGGCACGTGAGCACTGAAGCTTTCTTT.